The next 15 T cell receptor beta chains were all read from a single sample in a study of Graves' ophthalmopathy and Graves' hyperthyroidism. CDR3 regions of TCR beta were amplified from RNA transcripts. The library came from an HTBI-primed first-round RT-PCR and a second-round multiplex PCR. TCRdb independently ran MiXCR on the multiplex PCR reads; one entry per CDR3 protein. The profile shows roughly 1.1 million distinct CDR3 sequences, 35% to 40% of them singletons. The specimen sequenced was peripheral blood or thyroid tissue (not recorded which). The receptor set was obtained from an adult man with Graves' hyperthyroidism.

Concerning this clonotype itself: One junction end does not reproduce the germline sequence, and a read error may be involved. The CDR3 reads CASRGTPGGTEAFF. The CDR3 DNA reads TGTGCCAGCAGGGGGACACCGGGCGGGACTGAAGCTTTCTTT. The chain joins TRBV10-2 to TRBJ1-1, with 7 nucleotides matching TRBD1. Germline-derived CDR1 and CDR2 are WSHSY and SAAADI. CDR3 length: 14 amino acids.

This clonotype was counted many times. This chain uses TRBV15 with TRBJ1-5, with TRBD1 identical over 8 bases. CDR1 and CDR2 (germline): LNHNV, YYDKDF (reference sequence). CDR3 length: 16 residues. V gave up 0 bases and J gave up 6 bases; unmatched junction bases: 7. The CDR3 is CATSREGGQVIQPQHF. The CDR3 DNA reads TGTGCCACCAGCAGAGAGGGGGGACAGGTTATTCAGCCCCAGCATTTT.

This chain joins TRBV12-3 or TRBV12-4 and TRBJ1-1; the D is unclear. V lost 2 bases and J 10 bases, leaving 14 bases between the germline ends. CDR3 length equals 13 residues. As DNA, the CDR3 is TGTGCCAGCAGTTTAAGGGCGCGGGCCTCAGCTTTCTTT. Translating gives CASSLRARASAFF.

Ten or more counts support this clonotype. CDR3: CASSVDAGRDQPQHF. In DNA, the CDR3 is TGTGCCAGCAGCGTAGATGCCGGGAGGGATCAGCCCCAGCATTTT. V usage is TRBV9 and J usage is TRBJ1-5, with unresolved D. The V gene's germline CDR1 is SGDLS and CDR2 YYNGEE. V was trimmed by 0 bases and J by 5 bases, leaving 12 bases between them. This CDR3 region has 15 residues.

This clonotype was seen only a few times. The chain is built from TRBV13 and TRBJ2-7; TRBD1 is a possible D gene (6 bases). This CDR3 has 14 residues. Germline CDR1 is PRHDT and CDR2 is FYEKMQ (reference sequence). V lost 2 bases and J 7 bases, leaving 15 bases between the germline ends. Here the CDR3 DNA reads TGTGCCAGCAGCTTAAGAGGGACACTTAGGGAGCAGTACTTC. Translated: CASSLRGTLREQYF.

The chain uses TRBV6-5 and TRBJ1-4, with 9 bases that match TRBD1. The CDR3 loop spans 13 amino acids. Germline V lookup: CDR1 MNHEY, CDR2 SVGAGI. Trimming removed 6 bases from V and 8 bases from J; junction bases left unmatched: 4. In DNA, the CDR3 is TGTGCCAGCAGACAGGGGGCGCAGGAAAAACTGTTTTTT. It encodes CASRQGAQEKLFF.

This clonotype appeared many times. The chain links TRBV12-3 or TRBV12-4 to TRBJ1-2, with 7 bases lining up with TRBD1. Trimming cost V 7 bases and J 7 bases; bases outside gene matches: 15. The CDR3 totals 15 residues. CDR3 protein: CASTDARGTRGGYTF. In nucleotides, the CDR3 is TGTGCCAGCACCGACGCCAGGGGGACGAGGGGTGGCTACACCTTC.

In regard to this clonotype: Compared with germline, one end of the junction differs, possibly owing to a read error. CDR3 protein: CATSTLGSSYNSPLHF. For the CDR3, the DNA is TGCGCCACCAGCACGCTAGGGAGCTCCTATAATTCACCCCTCCACTTT. The chain uses TRBV15 and TRBJ1-6, with D uncertain. The CDR3 is 16 amino acids. From germline, CDR1 is LNHNV and CDR2 YYDKDF (reference sequence).

This sequence joins TRBV20-1 and TRBJ1-1; no definite D call. Germline-derived CDR1 and CDR2 are DFQATT and SNEGSKA (reference sequence). Deletions cut 3 bases from V and 1 base from J, with 18 bases between. The CDR3 extends over 16 amino acids. DNA for the CDR3: TGCAGTGCTAGTGCCCCCCCATGGGGAGGGAACACTGAAGCTTTCTTT. Its protein is CSASAPPWGGNTEAFF.

This clonotype appeared many times. This rearrangement joins TRBV25-1 to TRBJ1-4; the match to TRBD1 covers 8 bases. The germline gives CDR1 MGHDK, CDR2 SYGVNS. CDR3 size: 14 residues. The V segment lost 6 bases and the J segment 4 bases; nucleotides outside the gene matches: 4. The CDR3 sequence is CASRGDRNNEKLFF. Here the CDR3 DNA reads TGTGCCAGCAGGGGGGACAGGAATAATGAAAAACTGTTTTTT. Complete variable domain (other parts from reference TRBV25-1 and TRBJ1-4): EADIYQTPRYLVIGTGKKITLECSQTMGHDKMYWYQQDPGMELHLIHYSYGVNSTEKGDLSSESTVSRIRTEHFPLTLESARPSHTSQYLCASRGDRNNEKLFFGSGTQLSVL.

This clonotype was detected only a few times. The chain employs TRBV7-2 and TRBJ1-2, with D possibly matching TRBD1 (5 bases). The CDR3 runs to 16 residues. Trimming pared 5 bases from V and 2 bases from J, leaving 18 bases between. Germline CDR1 is SGHTA and CDR2 is FQGNSA. The CDR3 here is CASSPHLAGLNYGYTF. CDR3 DNA: TGTGCCAGCAGCCCCCACCTGGCAGGGTTAAACTATGGCTACACCTTC.

This chain uses TRBV20-1 with TRBJ2-7; maybe TRBD1 (5 bases). The CDR3 totals 13 residues. The V end lost 0 bases, the J end lost 3 bases, and 9 bases lay between the germline ends. The germline V gene has CDR1 DFQATT and CDR2 SNEGSKA (reference sequence). The DNA of the CDR3 is TGCAGTGCTAGAGATTACAGGTTCTACGAGCAGTACTTC. Its translation: CSARDYRFYEQYF.

The gene calls are TRBV29-1 and TRBJ2-5, with D unresolved. The germline gives CDR1 SQVTM, CDR2 ANQGSEA. The CDR3 loop spans 12 amino acids. Trimming pared 8 bases from V and 1 base from J, leaving 11 bases between. The CDR3 loop reads CSLDLVQETQYF. CDR3 nucleotides: TGCAGCTTAGACCTCGTCCAAGAGACCCAGTACTTC.

This clonotype was counted ten times or more. The chain combines TRBV9 with TRBJ1-5; D is uncertain. Per the germline V gene, CDR1 is SGDLS and CDR2 is YYNGEE. The V gene lost 4 bases and the J gene lost 6 bases, with 17 bases spanning the gap. The CDR3 sequence is 15 residues long. CDR3 in DNA: TGTGCCAGCAGCACGGACCCCCCGGCGGGTCAGCCCCAGCATTTT. This encodes CASSTDPPAGQPQHF.

Regarding this clonotype: A clone one base away is much larger, so this may be a read error. The chain links TRBV12-3 or TRBV12-4 to TRBJ1-2; D not certain. CDR3 length: 11 residues. Trimming removed 4 bases from V and 7 bases from J, with 7 bases in between. CDR3 sequence (DNA): TGTGCCAGCAGTTCACCCCGTGGCTACACCTTC. Translated: CASSSPRGYTF.